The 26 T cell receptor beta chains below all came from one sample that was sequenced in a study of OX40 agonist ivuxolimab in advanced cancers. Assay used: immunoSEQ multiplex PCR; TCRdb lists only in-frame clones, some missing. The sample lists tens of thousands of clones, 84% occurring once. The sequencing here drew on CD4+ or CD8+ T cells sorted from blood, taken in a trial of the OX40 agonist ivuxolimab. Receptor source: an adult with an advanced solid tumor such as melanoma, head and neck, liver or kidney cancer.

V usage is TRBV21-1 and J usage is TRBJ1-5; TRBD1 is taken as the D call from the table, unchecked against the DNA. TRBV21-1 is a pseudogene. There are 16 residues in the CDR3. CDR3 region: CASTVPRDRSNQPQHF. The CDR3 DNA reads TGTGCCAGCACAGTACCCCGGGACAGAAGCAATCAGCCCCAGCATTTT.

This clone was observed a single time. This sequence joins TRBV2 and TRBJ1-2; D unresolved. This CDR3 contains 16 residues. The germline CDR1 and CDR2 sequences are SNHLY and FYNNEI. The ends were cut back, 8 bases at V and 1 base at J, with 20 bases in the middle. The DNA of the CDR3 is TGTGCCAGCGGAGGGTCAACGGGCAGCGTTAACTATGGCTACACCTTC. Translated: CASGGSTGSVNYGYTF.

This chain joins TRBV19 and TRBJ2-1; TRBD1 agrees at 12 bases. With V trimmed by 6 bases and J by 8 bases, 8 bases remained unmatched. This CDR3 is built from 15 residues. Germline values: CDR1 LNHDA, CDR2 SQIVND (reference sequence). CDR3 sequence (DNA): TGTGCCAGTAGGGATCCGGGACAGGGGGCCCATGAGCAGTTCTTC. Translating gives CASRDPGQGAHEQFF.

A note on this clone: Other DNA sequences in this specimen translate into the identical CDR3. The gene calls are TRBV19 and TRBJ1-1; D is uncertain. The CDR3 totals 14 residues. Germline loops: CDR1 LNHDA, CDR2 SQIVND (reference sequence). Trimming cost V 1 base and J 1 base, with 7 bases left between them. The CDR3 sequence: CASSIGQANTEAFF. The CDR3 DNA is TGTGCCAGTAGTATAGGGCAGGCGAACACTGAAGCTTTCTTT.

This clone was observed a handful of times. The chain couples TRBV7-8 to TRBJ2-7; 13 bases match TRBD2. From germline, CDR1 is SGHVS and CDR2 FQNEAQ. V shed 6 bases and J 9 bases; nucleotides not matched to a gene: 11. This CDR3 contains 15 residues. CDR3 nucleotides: TGTGCCAGCAGTTTCCGACTAGCGGGAGGAGGGAGGCAGTACTTC. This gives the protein CASSFRLAGGGRQYF.

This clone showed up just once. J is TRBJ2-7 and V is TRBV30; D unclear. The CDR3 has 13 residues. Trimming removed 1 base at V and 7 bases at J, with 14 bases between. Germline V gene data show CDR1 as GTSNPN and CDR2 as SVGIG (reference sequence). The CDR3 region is CAWSGAYAGEQYF. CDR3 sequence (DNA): TGTGCCTGGAGTGGGGCCTACGCTGGGGAGCAGTACTTC.

The CDR3 DNA follows: TGTGCCAGCAGTGGGCACAGCTACTCTGGAAACACCATATATTTT. Its protein is CASSGHSYSGNTIYF. The J gene is TRBJ1-3, the V gene TRBV6-4; the D is unclear. The CDR3 is made up of 15 amino acids. V lost 4 bases and J lost 0, with 10 bases in between. Germline V gives CDR1 MRHNA, CDR2 SNTAGT.

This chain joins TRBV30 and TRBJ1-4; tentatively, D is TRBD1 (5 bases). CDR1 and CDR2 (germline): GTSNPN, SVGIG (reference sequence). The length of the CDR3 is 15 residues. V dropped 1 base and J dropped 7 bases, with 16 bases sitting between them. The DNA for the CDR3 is TGTGCCTGGAGTGGCCAGGGAGGTCTTGGTGAAAAACTGTTTTTT. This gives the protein CAWSGQGGLGEKLFF.

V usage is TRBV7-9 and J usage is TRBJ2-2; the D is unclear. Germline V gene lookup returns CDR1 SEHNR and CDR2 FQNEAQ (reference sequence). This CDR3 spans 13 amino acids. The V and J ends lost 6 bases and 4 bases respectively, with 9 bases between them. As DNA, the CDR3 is TGTGCCAGCAGGATTATAAGCACCGGGGAGCTGTTTTTT. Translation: CASRIISTGELFF.

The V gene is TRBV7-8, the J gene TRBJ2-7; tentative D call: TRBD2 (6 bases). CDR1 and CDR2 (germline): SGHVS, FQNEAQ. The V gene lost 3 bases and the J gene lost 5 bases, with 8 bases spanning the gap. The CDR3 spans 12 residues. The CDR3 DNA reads TGTGCCAGCAGCTTCGGGACTCACGAGCAGTACTTC. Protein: CASSFGTHEQYF.

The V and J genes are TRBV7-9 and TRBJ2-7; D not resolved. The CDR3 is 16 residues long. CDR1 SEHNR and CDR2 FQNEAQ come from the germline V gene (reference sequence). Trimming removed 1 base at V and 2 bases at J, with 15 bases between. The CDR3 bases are TGTGCCAGCAGCTTAGGAACGGATTCCATCACCTACGAGCAGTACTTC. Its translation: CASSLGTDSITYEQYF.

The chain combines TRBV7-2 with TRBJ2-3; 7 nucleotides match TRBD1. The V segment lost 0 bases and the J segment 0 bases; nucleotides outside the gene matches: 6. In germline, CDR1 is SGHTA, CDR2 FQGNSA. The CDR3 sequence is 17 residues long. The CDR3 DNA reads TGTGCCAGCAGCTTAGCGGGGACAGCCTTGAGCACAGATACGCAGTATTTT. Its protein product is CASSLAGTALSTDTQYF.

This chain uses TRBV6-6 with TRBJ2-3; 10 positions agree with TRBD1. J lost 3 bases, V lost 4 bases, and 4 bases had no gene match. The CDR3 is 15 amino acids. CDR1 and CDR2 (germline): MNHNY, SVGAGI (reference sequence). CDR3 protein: CASSSLGQGTDTQYF. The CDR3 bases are TGTGCCAGCAGTTCCCTGGGACAGGGGACAGATACGCAGTATTTT.

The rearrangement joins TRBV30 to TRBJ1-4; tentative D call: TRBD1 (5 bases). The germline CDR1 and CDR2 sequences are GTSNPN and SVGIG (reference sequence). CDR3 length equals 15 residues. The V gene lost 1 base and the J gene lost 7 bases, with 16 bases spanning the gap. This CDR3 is CAWSAQPDIGEKLFF. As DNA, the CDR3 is TGTGCCTGGAGTGCCCAGCCGGACATCGGTGAAAAACTGTTTTTT.

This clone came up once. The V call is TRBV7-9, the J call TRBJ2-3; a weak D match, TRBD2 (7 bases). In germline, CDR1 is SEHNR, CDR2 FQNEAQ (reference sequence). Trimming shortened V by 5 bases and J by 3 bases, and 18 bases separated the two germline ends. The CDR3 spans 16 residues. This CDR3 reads CASSPPYGGQTDTQYF. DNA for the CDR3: TGTGCCAGCAGCCCCCCTTACGGGGGGCAAACAGATACGCAGTATTTT.

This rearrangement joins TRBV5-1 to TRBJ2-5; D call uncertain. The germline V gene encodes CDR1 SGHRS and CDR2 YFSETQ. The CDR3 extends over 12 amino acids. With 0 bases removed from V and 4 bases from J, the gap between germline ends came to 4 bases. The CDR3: CASSLARETQYF. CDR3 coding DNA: TGCGCCAGCAGCTTGGCCAGAGAGACCCAGTACTTC. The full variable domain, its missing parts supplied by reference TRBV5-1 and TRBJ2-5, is KAGVTQTPRYLIKTRGQQVTLSCSPISGHRSVSWYQQTPGQGLQFLFEYFSETQRNKGNFPGRFSGRQFSNSRSEMNVSTLELGDSALYLCASSLARETQYFGPGTRLLVL.

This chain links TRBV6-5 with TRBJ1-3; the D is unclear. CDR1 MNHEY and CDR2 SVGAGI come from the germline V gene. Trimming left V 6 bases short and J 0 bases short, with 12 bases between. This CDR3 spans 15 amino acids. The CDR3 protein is CASRTDEASGNTIYF. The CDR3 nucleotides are TGTGCCAGCAGGACGGACGAGGCCTCTGGAAACACCATATATTTT.

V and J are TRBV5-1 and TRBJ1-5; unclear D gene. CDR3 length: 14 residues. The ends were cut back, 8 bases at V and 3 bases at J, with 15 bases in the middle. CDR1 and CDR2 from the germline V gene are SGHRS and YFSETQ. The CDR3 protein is CASSPDGNNQPQHF. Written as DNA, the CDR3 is TGCGCCAGTTCCCCGGACGGGAACAATCAGCCCCAGCATTTT.

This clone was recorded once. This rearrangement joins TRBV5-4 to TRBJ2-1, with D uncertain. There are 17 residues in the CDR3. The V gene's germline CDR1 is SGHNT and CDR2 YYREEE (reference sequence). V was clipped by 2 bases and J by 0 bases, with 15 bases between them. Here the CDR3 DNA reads TGTGCCAGCAGCTTAGGAGACCGGCCCAGCTCCTACAATGAGCAGTTCTTC. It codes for CASSLGDRPSSYNEQFF.

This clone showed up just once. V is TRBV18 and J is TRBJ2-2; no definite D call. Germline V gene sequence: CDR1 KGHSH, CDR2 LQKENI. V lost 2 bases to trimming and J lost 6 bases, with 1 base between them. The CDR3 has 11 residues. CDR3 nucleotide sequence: TGTGCCAGCTCACCATCCGGGGAGCTGTTTTTT. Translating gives CASSPSGELFF.

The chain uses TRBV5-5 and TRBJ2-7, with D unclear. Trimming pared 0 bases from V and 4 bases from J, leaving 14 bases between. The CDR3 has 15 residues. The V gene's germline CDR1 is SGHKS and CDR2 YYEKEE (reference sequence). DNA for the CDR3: TGTGCCAGCAGCTTGGTTCCAGACCGGATTTACGAGCAGTACTTC. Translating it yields CASSLVPDRIYEQYF.

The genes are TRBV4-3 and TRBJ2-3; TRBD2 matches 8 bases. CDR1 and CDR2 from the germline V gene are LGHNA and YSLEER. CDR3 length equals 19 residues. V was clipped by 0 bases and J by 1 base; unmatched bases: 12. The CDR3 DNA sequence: TGCGCCAGCAGCCAAGAAAGACCGGGAGGGCTAGACGGCACAGATACGCAGTATTTT. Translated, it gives CASSQERPGGLDGTDTQYF.

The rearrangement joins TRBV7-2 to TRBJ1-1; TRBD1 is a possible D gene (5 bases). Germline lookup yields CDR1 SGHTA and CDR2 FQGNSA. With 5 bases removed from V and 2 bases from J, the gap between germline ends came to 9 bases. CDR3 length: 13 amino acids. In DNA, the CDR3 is TGTGCCAGCAGCCCCGGGACTAACACTGAAGCTTTCTTT. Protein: CASSPGTNTEAFF.

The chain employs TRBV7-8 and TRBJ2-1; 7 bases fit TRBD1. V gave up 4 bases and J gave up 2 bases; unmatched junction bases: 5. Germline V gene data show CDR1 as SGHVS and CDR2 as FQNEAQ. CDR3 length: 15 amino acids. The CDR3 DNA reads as TGTGCCAGCAGCTCCTCCGGGACAGCCTACAATGAGCAGTTCTTC. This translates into CASSSSGTAYNEQFF. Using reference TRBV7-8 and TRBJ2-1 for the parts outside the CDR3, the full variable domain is GAGVSQSPRYKVAKRGQDVALRCDPISGHVSLFWYQQALGQGPEFLTYFQNEAQLDKSGLPSDRFFAERPEGSVSTLKIQRTQQEDSAVYLCASSSSGTAYNEQFFGPGTRLTVL.

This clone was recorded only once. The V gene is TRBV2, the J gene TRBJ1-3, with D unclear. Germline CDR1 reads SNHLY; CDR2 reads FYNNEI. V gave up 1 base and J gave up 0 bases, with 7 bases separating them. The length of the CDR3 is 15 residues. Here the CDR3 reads CASSEEDFSGNTIYF. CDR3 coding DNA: TGTGCCAGCAGTGAAGAGGATTTCTCTGGAAACACCATATATTTT.

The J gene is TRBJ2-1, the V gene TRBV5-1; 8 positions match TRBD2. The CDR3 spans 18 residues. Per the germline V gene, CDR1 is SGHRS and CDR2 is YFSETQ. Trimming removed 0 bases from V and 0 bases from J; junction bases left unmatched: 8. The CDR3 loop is CASSLGTSGASSYNEQFF. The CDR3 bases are TGCGCCAGCAGCTTGGGAACTAGCGGAGCGAGCTCCTACAATGAGCAGTTCTTC.